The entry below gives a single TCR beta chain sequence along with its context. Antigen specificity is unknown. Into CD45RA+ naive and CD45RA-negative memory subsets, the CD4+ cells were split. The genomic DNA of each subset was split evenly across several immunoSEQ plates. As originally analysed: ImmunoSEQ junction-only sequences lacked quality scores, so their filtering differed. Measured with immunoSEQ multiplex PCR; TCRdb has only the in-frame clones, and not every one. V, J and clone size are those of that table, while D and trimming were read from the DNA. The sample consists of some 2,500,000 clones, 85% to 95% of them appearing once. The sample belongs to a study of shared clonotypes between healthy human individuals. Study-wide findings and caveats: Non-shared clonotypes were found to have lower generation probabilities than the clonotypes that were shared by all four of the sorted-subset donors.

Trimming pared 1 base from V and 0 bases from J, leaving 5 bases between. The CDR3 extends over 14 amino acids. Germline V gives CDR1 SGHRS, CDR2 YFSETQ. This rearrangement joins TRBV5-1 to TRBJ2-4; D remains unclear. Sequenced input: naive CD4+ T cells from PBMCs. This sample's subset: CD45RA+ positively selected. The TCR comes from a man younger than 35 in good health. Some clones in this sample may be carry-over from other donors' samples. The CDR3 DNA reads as TGCGCCAGCAGCTTGCCCTTAGCCAAAAACATTCAGTACTTC. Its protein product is CASSLPLAKNIQYF.